The rows below give T cell receptor beta chains drawn from one sample of a study of blood T cells in healthy people across ages. TCRdb redid the calling of the 5' RACE reads with MiXCR, one entry per CDR3 protein. Here the sample spans 710,000 or so distinct CDR3 sequences, approximately 31% being singletons. Sequencing was performed on blood. The origin of the receptors is a woman aged 80 or over in good health. Both conserved end residues are part of each CDR3. The D gene is left open where the match is weak. A row's size may be missing; if present it is once, few, many or a size class.

clone size	V gene	J gene	CDR3 length	D gene	CDR3 DNA	CDR3 protein
NA	TRBV5-8	TRBJ1-5	16	NA	TGTGCCAGCAGCCTAGCGGGGGGGGGCCGCAATCAGCCCCAGCATTTT	CASSLAGGGRNQPQHF
many	TRBV4-2	TRBJ2-4	16	TRBD1	TGTGCCAGCAGCCAAGAGGCAGGGGGCGACCAAAACATTCAGTACTTC	CASSQEAGGDQNIQYF
NA	TRBV15	TRBJ2-3	15	NA	TGTGCCACCAGCAGAGATCGTCCCGAGACAGATACGCAGTATTTT	CATSRDRPETDTQYF
many	TRBV7-9	TRBJ1-2	14	NA	TGTGCCAGCAGCTTCCCTATTCCTAGCTATGGCTACACCTTC	CASSFPIPSYGYTF
many	TRBV20-1	TRBJ2-3	15	TRBD2	TGCAGTGCCTACCAGACGGGGGGGATCACAGATACGCAGTATTTT	CSAYQTGGITDTQYF
NA	TRBV4-3	TRBJ1-2	16	NA	TGCACCAGCAGCCAAAGAGGTCTGGGGGCCCCCTATGGCTACACCTTC	CTSSQRGLGAPYGYTF
many	TRBV4-3	TRBJ2-3	13	TRBD1	TGCGCCAGCAGTAAGGGGGCCACAGATACGCAGTATTTT	CASSKGATDTQYF
NA	TRBV20-1	TRBJ2-5	13	NA	TGCAGTGCTAGGACAGTGAACGGGGAGACCCAGTACTTC	CSARTVNGETQYF
NA	TRBV29-1	TRBJ1-3	13	NA	TGCAGCGTTCCCCTGAGAACTGGAAACACCATATATTTT	CSVPLRTGNTIYF
NA	TRBV6-5	TRBJ2-2	16	NA	TGTGCCAGCAGTTACCTTCCCGGGGGCGGCACCGGGGAGCTGTTTTTT	CASSYLPGGGTGELFF
NA	TRBV20-1	TRBJ1-1	14	NA	TGCAGTGCTATGAGTGAGGCGATGAAGACTGAAGCTTTCTTT	CSAMSEAMKTEAFF
many	TRBV4-3	TRBJ2-3	19	TRBD2	TGCGCCAGCAGCCAGGAGGAGACTAGCGGGGGGGCGAGCACAGATACGCAGTATTTT	CASSQEETSGGASTDTQYF
many	TRBV18	TRBJ2-3	16	NA	TGTGCCAGCTCACCACCGTTAGAACGAAACACAGATACGCAGTATTTT	CASSPPLERNTDTQYF
NA	TRBV7-9	TRBJ2-7	15	NA	TGTGCCAGCAGGTCCGGACAGCCCGGCACCTACGAGCAGTACTTC	CASRSGQPGTYEQYF
NA	TRBV5-1	TRBJ1-1	13	NA	TGCGCCAGCAGCTTGGTGGGCAGGTCTGAAGCTTTCTTT	CASSLVGRSEAFF
NA	TRBV20-1	TRBJ1-5	13	NA	TGCAGTGCTAGCCAGAATAGCAATCAGCCCCAGCATTTT	CSASQNSNQPQHF
NA	TRBV20-1	TRBJ1-5	15	NA	TGCAGTGCTAGAATGCTGGCAGCTTATGATCAGCCCCAGCATTTT	CSARMLAAYDQPQHF
NA	TRBV10-3	TRBJ1-1	16	NA	TGTGCCATCAGTGAGTCTTGGGTTGCGGGGAACACTGAAGCTTTCTTT	CAISESWVAGNTEAFF
many	TRBV20-1	TRBJ2-5	19	TRBD1	TGCAGTGCTGGAGTATTATTACCGGGACCGGGACAGGGCTGGGAGACCCAGTACTTC	CSAGVLLPGPGQGWETQYF
many	TRBV4-2	TRBJ2-3	17	TRBD1	TGTGCCAGCAGCCAAGACGAGGGAAGGACAGGGTCAGATACGCAGTATTTT	CASSQDEGRTGSDTQYF
NA	TRBV20-1	TRBJ1-1	15	NA	TGCAGTGCTAGAGATGCCGGGACCTTTAATACTGAAGCTTTCTTT	CSARDAGTFNTEAFF
NA	TRBV20-1	TRBJ1-3	17	NA	TGCAGTGCTAGAGATAATGAGGTCTGGGCAAGAGGAAACACCATATATTTT	CSARDNEVWARGNTIYF
NA	TRBV7-3	TRBJ2-7	16	TRBD2	TGTGCCAGCAGCCCCGAGGGACTAGCGGGGTACAATGAGCAGTACTTC	CASSPEGLAGYNEQYF
many	TRBV12-3/TRBV12-4	TRBJ1-1	15	TRBD1	TGTGCCAGCAGTCCACGGACAGGGAAGGTCACTGAAGCTTTCTTT	CASSPRTGKVTEAFF
many	TRBV7-9	TRBJ2-6	18	NA	TGTGCCAGCAGTTCCCCCGTGGGGGTAAACTCTGGGGCCAACGTCCTGACTTTC	CASSSPVGVNSGANVLTF
many	TRBV7-9	TRBJ2-7	17	TRBD1	TGTGCCAGCAGCCCACACGCGACAGGGTCAGCAGGACGCGAGCAGTACTTC	CASSPHATGSAGREQYF
NA	TRBV2	TRBJ1-5	13	NA	TGTACCGGAAGAAGGGACGTTGAGCAGCCCCAGCATTTT	CTGRRDVEQPQHF
many	TRBV20-1	TRBJ2-1	14	NA	TGCAGTGCTAAGAGGGGAGTATCCTACAATGAGCAGTTCTTC	CSAKRGVSYNEQFF
NA	TRBV20-1	TRBJ2-1	14	TRBD2	TGCAGTGCTGCCAGGACTAGCGGGAGGGATGAGCAGTTCTTC	CSAARTSGRDEQFF
NA	TRBV19	TRBJ1-5	18	NA	TGTGCCAGTAGTCCTCCGTCGGTTGGGGTCGGCGGCAATCAGCCCCAGCATTTT	CASSPPSVGVGGNQPQHF
many	TRBV4-2	TRBJ1-2	12	NA	TGTGCCAGCAGCCGGGACAACCAGGCGTGCACCTTC	CASSRDNQACTF
many	TRBV12-3/TRBV12-4	TRBJ2-1	16	TRBD2	TGTGCCAGCAGTTCCCGACTAGCGGGGGCGCACAATGAGCAGTTCTTC	CASSSRLAGAHNEQFF
many	TRBV24-1	TRBJ2-5	16	NA	TGTGCCACCAGTGATACGACGGGACGGAGAGGGGAGACCCAGTACTTC	CATSDTTGRRGETQYF
once	TRBV7-9	TRBJ2-7	15	TRBD2	TGTGCCAGCAGCCCGAGTACGGGGGGGCCCCGGGAGCAGTACTTC	CASSPSTGGPREQYF
NA	TRBV12-5	TRBJ2-5	16	TRBD1	TGTGCTAGTGGTTTGTCAGGACAGGGGATAGGAGAGACCCAGTACTTC	CASGLSGQGIGETQYF
many	TRBV21-1	TRBJ2-3	17	NA	TGTGCCAGCAGCAAAGAAAGGGCAGCTCAAGGCACAGATACGCAGTATTTT	CASSKERAAQGTDTQYF
many	TRBV24-1	TRBJ2-5	16	TRBD2	TGTGCCACCAGGGGCCCTAGCGGGGTCCTTTTGGAGACCCAGTACTTC	CATRGPSGVLLETQYF
NA	TRBV15	TRBJ1-2	16	NA	TGTGCCACCAGCAGAGATTACGAGGGACCCTGGGATAGCTGCACCTTC	CATSRDYEGPWDSCTF
once	TRBV6-1	TRBJ2-3	14	TRBD2	TGTGCCAGCAGCCCGACTAGCGACACAGATACGCAGTATTTT	CASSPTSDTDTQYF
many	TRBV10-3	TRBJ2-1	14	NA	TGTGCCATCAGTGAGTCGGTCCGATCTAATGAGCAGTTCTTC	CAISESVRSNEQFF
many	TRBV9	TRBJ2-1	15	NA	TGTGCCAGCACCCGCGAAGGACACTCCTACAATGAGCAGTTCTTC	CASTREGHSYNEQFF
few	TRBV7-2	TRBJ2-3	14	NA	TGTGCCAGCAGCTTAAGCTACCGGGAGAGTACGCAGTATTTT	CASSLSYRESTQYF
NA	TRBV20-1	TRBJ1-4	13	NA	TGCAGTGCTAGCCCCGGGGGGGATGAAAAACTGTTTTTT	CSASPGGDEKLFF
many	TRBV9	TRBJ2-1	14	TRBD2	TGTGCCAGCAGAAGTAGCGGGGCCTACAATGAGCAGTTCTTC	CASRSSGAYNEQFF
NA	TRBV7-2	TRBJ2-4	13	NA	TGTGCCAGCCAGGGGACGCCGCGAAACATTCAGTACTTC	CASQGTPRNIQYF
NA	TRBV6-1	TRBJ1-5	13	NA	TGTGCCAGCACCCTACATAGCAATCAGCCCCAGCATTTT	CASTLHSNQPQHF
NA	TRBV20-1	TRBJ2-7	13	TRBD2	TGCAGTGCTCCCAGCGGGAGTTACTACGAGCAGTACTTC	CSAPSGSYYEQYF
NA	TRBV20-1	TRBJ2-5	16	TRBD2	TGCAGTGCTCCCTATCCTATAGCGGGGGGGCCTGAGACCCAGTACTTC	CSAPYPIAGGPETQYF
few	TRBV5-1	TRBJ1-5	14	NA	TGCGCCAGCAGCCCGAGTGGACTTGGTCAGCCCCAGCATTTT	CASSPSGLGQPQHF
many	TRBV4-2	TRBJ1-4	13	TRBD1	TGTGCCAGCAGCCAGGACAGGAGTGAAAAACTGTTTTTT	CASSQDRSEKLFF
NA	TRBV20-1	TRBJ2-1	14	TRBD2	TGCAGTGCCCCAGAGTCGGGAGGGGGCAATGAGCAGTTCTTC	CSAPESGGGNEQFF
few	TRBV5-1	TRBJ1-6	16	TRBD1	TGCGCCAGCAGCTTCGGGGGGGGACAGCCTAATTCACCCCTCCACTTT	CASSFGGGQPNSPLHF
NA	TRBV7-2	TRBJ2-3	15	NA	TGTGCCAGCAGCTTAGAAGTCTCTAGCACAGATACGCAGTATTTT	CASSLEVSSTDTQYF